This T cell receptor (beta chain) was identified during a study of T-cell reconstitution after alpha-beta-depleted transplantation in children. Preparation of the TCRbeta library was carried out with unique molecular identifiers. MiXCR, run by TCRdb on the PCR reads, gives a single entry per CDR3 protein. Of about 640,000 distinct CDR3 sequences in the sample, 16% are singletons; the top ten hold about 1.1%. The CDR3 length is 11 residues. Germline V gene lookup returns CDR1 SQVTM and CDR2 ANQGSEA. V lost 8 bases and J 7 bases, leaving 15 bases between the germline ends. Many counts were recorded for this clonotype.

Sequencing used PBMCs from the stem cell graft donor, obtained from the stem cell graft. This sequence originates from a human donor who donated a stem cell graft to a child with acute myeloid leukemia. The chain employs TRBV29-1 and TRBJ2-7; D remains ambiguous. The CDR3 here is CSPQPGCEQYV. DNA for the CDR3: TGCAGCCCTCAGCCAGGCTGTGAGCAGTACGTC.